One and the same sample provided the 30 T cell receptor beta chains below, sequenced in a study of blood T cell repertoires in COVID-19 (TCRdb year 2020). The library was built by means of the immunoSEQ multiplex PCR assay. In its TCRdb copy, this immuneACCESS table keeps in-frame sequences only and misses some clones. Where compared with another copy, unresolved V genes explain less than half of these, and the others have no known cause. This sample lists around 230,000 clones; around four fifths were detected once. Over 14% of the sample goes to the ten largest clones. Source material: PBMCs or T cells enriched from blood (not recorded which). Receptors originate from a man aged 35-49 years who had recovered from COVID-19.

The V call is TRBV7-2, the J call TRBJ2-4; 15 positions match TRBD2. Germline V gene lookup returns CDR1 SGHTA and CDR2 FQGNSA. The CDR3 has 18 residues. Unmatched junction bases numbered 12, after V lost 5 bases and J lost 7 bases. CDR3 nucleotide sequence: TGTGCCAGCAGCCTAATGGGACTAGCGGGGGGCGGCGGGAACATTCAGTACTTC. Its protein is CASSLMGLAGGGGNIQYF.

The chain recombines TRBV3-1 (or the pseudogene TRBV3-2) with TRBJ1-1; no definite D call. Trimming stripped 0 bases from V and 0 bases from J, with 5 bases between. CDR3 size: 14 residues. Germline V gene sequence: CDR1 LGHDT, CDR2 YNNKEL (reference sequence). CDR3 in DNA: TGTGCCAGCAGCCAAGATTCCATGAACACTGAAGCTTTCTTT. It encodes CASSQDSMNTEAFF.

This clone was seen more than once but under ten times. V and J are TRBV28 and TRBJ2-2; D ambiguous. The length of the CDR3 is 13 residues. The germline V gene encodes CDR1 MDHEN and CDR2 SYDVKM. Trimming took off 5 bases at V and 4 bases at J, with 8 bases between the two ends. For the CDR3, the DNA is TGTGCCAGCAGTAAGCCGTCCACCGGGGAGCTGTTTTTT. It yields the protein CASSKPSTGELFF. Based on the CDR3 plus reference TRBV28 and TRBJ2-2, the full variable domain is DVKVTQSSRYLVKRTGEKVFLECVQDMDHENMFWYRQDPGLGLRLIYFSYDVKMKEKGDIPEGYSVSREKKERFSLILESASTNQTSMYLCASSKPSTGELFFGEGSRLTVL.

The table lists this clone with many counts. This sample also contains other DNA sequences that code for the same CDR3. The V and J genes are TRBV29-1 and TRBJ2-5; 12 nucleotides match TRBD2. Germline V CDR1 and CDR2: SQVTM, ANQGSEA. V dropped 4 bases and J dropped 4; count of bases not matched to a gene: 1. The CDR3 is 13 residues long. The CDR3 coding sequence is TGCAGCGTTGTGACTAGCGGGGGAGAGACCCAGTACTTC. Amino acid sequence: CSVVTSGGETQYF.

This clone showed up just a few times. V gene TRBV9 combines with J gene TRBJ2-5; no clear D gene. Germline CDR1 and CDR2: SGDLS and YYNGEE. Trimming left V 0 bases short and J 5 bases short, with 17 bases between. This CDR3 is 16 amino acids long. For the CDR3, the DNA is TGTGCCAGCAGCGTAGGTTTGTATCCCCTAACGGAGACCCAGTACTTC. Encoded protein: CASSVGLYPLTETQYF. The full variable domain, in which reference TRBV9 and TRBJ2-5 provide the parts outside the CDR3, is DSGVTQTPKHLITATGQRVTLRCSPRSGDLSVYWYQQSLDQGLQFLIQYYNGEERAKGNILERFSAQQFPDLHSELNLSSLELGDSALYFCASSVGLYPLTETQYFGPGTRLLVL.

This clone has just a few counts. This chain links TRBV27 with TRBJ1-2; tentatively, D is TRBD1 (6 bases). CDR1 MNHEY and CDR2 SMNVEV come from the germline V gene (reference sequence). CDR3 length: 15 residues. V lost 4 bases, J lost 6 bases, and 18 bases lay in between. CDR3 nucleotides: TGTGCCAGCAGTTACAGGGATAACTCACAAGATGGCTACACCTTC. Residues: CASSYRDNSQDGYTF.

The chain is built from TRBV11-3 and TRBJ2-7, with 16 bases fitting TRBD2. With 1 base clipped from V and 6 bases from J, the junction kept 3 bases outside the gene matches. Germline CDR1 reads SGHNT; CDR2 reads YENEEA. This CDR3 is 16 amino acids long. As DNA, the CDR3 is TGTGCCAGCAGCTTAGGAGGGACTAGCGGGAGGGGCGAGCAGTACTTC. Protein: CASSLGGTSGRGEQYF. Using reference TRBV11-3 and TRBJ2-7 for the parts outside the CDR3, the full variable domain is EAGVVQSPRYKIIEKKQPVAFWCNPISGHNTLYWYLQNLGQGPELLIRYENEEAVDDSQLPKDRFSAERLKGVDSTLKIQPAELGDSAVYLCASSLGGTSGRGEQYFGPGTRLTVT.

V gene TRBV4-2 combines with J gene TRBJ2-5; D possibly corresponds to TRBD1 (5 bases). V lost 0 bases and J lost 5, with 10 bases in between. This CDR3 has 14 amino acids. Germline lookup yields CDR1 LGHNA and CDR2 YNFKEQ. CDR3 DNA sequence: TGTGCCAGCAGCCAAGACAGGGCATGGGAGACCCAGTACTTC. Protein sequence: CASSQDRAWETQYF.

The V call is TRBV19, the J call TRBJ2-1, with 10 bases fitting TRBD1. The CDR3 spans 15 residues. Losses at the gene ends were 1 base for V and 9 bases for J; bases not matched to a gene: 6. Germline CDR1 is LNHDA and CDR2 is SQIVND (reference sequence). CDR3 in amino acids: CASSIAWTGGTEQFF. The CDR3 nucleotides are TGTGCCAGTAGTATAGCTTGGACAGGGGGTACTGAGCAGTTCTTC.

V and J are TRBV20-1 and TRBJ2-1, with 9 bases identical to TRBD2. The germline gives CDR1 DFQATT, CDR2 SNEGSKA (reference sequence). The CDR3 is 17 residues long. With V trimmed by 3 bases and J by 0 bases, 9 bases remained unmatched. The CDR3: CSASQAGGLSSYNEQFF. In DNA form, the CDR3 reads TGCAGTGCTAGTCAAGCGGGGGGCCTGAGCTCCTACAATGAGCAGTTCTTC.

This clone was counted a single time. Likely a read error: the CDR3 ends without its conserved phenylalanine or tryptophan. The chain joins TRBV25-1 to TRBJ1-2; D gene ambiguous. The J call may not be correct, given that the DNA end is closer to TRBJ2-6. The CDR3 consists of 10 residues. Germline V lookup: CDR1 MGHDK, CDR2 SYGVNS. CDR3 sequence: CASSIPLLTV. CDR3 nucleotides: TGTGCCAGCAGTATTCCGCTCCTGACTGTC.

Here the CDR3 reads CATKIGGQGHYEQYF. CDR3 DNA sequence: TGTGCCACCAAGATCGGGGGACAGGGCCACTACGAGCAGTACTTC. The J gene is TRBJ2-7, the V gene TRBV24-1, with 9 bases identical to TRBD1. Per germline, CDR1 KGHDR and CDR2 SFDVKD. With V trimmed by 8 bases and J by 3 bases, 10 bases remained unmatched. The CDR3 totals 15 residues.

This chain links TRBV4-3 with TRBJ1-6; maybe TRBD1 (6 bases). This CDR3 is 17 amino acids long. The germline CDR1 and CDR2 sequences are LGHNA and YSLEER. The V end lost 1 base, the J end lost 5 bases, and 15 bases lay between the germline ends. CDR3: CASSQGTGRPHNSPLHF. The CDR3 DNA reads TGCGCCAGCAGCCAAGGAACAGGGCGGCCCCATAATTCACCCCTCCACTTT.

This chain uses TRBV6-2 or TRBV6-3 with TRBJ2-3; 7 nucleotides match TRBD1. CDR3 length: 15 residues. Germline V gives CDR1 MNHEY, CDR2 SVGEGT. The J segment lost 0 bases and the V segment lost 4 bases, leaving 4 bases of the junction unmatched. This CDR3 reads CASSWDSTSTDTQYF. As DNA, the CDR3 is TGTGCCAGCAGTTGGGACAGCACTAGCACAGATACGCAGTATTTT.

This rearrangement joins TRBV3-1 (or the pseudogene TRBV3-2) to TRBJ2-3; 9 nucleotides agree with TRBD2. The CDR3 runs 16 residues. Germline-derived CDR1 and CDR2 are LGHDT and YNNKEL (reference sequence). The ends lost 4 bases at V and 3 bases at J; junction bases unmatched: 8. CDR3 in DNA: TGTGCCAGCAGCCGAATCAGCGGGAGGCCTACAGATACGCAGTATTTT. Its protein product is CASSRISGRPTDTQYF.

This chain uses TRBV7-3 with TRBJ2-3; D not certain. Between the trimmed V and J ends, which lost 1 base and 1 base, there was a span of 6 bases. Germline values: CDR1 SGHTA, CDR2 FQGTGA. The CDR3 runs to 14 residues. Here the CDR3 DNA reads TGTGCCAGCAGCTTAATGGGCGGCACAGATACGCAGTATTTT. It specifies CASSLMGGTDTQYF.

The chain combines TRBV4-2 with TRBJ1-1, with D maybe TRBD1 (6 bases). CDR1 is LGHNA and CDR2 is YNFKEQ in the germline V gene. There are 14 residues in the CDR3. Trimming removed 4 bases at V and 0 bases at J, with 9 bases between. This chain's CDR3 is CASSPQGLNTEAFF. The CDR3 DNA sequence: TGTGCCAGCAGCCCACAGGGTTTGAACACTGAAGCTTTCTTT.

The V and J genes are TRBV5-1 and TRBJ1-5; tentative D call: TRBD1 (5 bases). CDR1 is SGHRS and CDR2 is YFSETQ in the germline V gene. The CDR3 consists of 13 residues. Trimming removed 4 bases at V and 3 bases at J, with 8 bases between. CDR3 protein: CASSTGFNQPQHF. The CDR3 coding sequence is TGCGCCAGCAGCACAGGATTCAATCAGCCCCAGCATTTT.

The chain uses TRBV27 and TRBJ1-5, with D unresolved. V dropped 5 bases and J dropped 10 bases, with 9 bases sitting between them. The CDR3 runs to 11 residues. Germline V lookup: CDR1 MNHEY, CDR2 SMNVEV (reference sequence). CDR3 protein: CASSTPGPQHF. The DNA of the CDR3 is TGTGCCAGCAGTACCCCGGGACCCCAGCATTTT.

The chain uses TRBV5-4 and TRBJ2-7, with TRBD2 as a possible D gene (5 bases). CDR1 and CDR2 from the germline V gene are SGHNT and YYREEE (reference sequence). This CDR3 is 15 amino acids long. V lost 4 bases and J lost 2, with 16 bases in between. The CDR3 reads CASSPGYSGPYEQYF. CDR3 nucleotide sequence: TGTGCCAGCAGCCCTGGCTACAGCGGCCCCTACGAGCAGTACTTC.

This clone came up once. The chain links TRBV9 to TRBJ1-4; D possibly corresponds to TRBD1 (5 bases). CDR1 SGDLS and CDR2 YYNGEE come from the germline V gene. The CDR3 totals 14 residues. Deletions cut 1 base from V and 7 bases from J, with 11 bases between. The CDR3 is CASSVQAQGEKLFF. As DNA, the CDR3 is TGTGCCAGCAGCGTACAGGCCCAGGGTGAAAAACTGTTTTTT.

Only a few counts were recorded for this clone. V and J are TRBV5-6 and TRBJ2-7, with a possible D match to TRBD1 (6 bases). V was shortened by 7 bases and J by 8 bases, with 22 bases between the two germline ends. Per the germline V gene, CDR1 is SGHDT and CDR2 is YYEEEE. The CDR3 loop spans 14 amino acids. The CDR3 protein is CASHSWDTGLKQYF. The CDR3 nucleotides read TGTGCCAGCCATTCGTGGGACACAGGGTTGAAGCAGTACTTC.

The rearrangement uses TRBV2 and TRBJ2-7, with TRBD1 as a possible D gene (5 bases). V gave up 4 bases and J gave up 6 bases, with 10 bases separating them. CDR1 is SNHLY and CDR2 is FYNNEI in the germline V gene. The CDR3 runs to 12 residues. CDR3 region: CASSVGPAEQYF. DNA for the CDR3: TGTGCCAGCAGTGTGGGGCCCGCCGAGCAGTACTTC.

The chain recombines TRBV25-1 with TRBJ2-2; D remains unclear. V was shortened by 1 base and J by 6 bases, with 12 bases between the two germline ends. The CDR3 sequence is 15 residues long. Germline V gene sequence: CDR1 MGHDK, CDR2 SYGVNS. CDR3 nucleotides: TGTGCCAGCAGTGAATTCCTGACATGGTCCGGGGAGCTGTTTTTT. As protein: CASSEFLTWSGELFF.

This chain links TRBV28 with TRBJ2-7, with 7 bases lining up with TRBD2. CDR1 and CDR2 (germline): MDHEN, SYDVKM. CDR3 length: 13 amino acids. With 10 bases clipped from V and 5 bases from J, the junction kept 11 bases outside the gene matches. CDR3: CAILGGGKNEQYF. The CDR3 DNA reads TGTGCCATCCTCGGGGGAGGGAAAAACGAGCAGTACTTC. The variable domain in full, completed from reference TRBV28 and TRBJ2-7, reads DVKVTQSSRYLVKRTGEKVFLECVQDMDHENMFWYRQDPGLGLRLIYFSYDVKMKEKGDIPEGYSVSREKKERFSLILESASTNQTSMYLCAILGGGKNEQYFGPGTRLTVT.

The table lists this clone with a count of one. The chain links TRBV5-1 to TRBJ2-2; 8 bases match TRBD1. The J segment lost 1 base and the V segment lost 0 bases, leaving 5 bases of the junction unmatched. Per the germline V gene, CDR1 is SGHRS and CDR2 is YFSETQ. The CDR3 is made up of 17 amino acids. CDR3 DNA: TGCGCCAGCAGCTTGGTTGGGACAGGAAAGAACACCGGGGAGCTGTTTTTT. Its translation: CASSLVGTGKNTGELFF.

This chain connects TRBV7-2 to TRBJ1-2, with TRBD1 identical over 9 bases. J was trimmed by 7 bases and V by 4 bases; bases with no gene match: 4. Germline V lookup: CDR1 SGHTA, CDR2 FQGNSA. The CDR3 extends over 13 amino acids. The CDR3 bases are TGTGCCAGCAGCTCGGGACAGGGATCTGGCTACACCTTC. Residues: CASSSGQGSGYTF.

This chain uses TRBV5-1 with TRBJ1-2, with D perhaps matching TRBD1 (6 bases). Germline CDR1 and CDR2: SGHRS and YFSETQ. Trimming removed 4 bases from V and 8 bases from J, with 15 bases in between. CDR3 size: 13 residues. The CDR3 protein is CASSPGHQGGYTF. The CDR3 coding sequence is TGCGCCAGCAGCCCGGGACATCAAGGGGGCTACACCTTC. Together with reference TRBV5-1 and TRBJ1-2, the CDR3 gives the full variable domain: KAGVTQTPRYLIKTRGQQVTLSCSPISGHRSVSWYQQTPGQGLQFLFEYFSETQRNKGNFPGRFSGRQFSNSRSEMNVSTLELGDSALYLCASSPGHQGGYTFGSGTRLTVV.

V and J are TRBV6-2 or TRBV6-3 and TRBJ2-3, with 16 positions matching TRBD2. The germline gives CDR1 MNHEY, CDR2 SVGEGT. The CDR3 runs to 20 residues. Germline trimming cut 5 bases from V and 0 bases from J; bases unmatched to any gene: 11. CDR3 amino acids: CASSIGGLAGGWLSTDTQYF. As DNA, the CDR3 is TGTGCCAGCAGTATCGGGGGACTAGCGGGAGGGTGGTTGAGCACAGATACGCAGTATTTT.

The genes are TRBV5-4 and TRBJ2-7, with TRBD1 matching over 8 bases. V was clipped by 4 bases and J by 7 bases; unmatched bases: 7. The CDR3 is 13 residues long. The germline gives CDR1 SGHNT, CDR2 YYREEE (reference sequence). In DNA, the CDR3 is TGTGCCAGCAGCCCGGACAGGGAGAGAGAGCAGTACTTC. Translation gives CASSPDREREQYF.